Listed below are T cell receptor beta chains from one sample, sequenced in a study of blood T cells in healthy people across ages. In TCRdb, the 5' RACE reads were re-called with MiXCR into one record per CDR3 protein. The sample shows more than 800,000 distinct CDR3 sequences, 40% to 55% of them seen only once. The sequenced material came from blood. The source is a woman in her sixties in good health. Each CDR3 is given with its conserved first and last residue. Not all rows give a size; the values are once, few, many and, for expanded clones, a class.

j_call	v_call	clone_size	cdr3_aa
TRBJ2-3	TRBV4-1	few	CASSQDRGQGGTQYF
TRBJ1-1	TRBV11-2	once	CASSWKGGAEAFF
NA	TRBV7-2	few	CASSLAGTHEQYF
TRBJ2-7	TRBV6-6	NA	CASSYSEIAGSYEQYF
TRBJ2-3	TRBV6-5	NA	CASSYNVGPGDTQYF
TRBJ1-1	TRBV5-1	NA	CASMEVTAGNTEAFF
TRBJ1-2	TRBV7-3	many	CASSLGGYYGYTF
TRBJ2-3	TRBV29-1	few	CSAPGLAADTQYF
TRBJ2-3	TRBV11-3	NA	CASSANSQDTQYF
TRBJ2-4	TRBV20-1	NA	CSASDRGSQENIQYF
TRBJ2-3	TRBV11-2	once	CASSLAQRLAGGSADTQYF
TRBJ2-2	TRBV28	NA	CASSLLGTGTTGELFF
TRBJ2-1	TRBV20-1	NA	CSATKRAIPFGEQFF
TRBJ1-4	TRBV6-5	few	CASSYLKDRDGSSNEKLFF
TRBJ2-7	TRBV11-2	NA	CASSRASAASYEQYF
TRBJ2-7	TRBV11-2	NA	CASSLVTASYEQYF
TRBJ2-7	TRBV4-1	NA	CASSQRDPESYNEQYF
TRBJ2-7	TRBV28	NA	CASSLAGGKYYEQYF
TRBJ1-5	TRBV4-2	few	CASSQEGDRSSNQPQHF
TRBJ1-2	TRBV5-1	NA	CASSSQGDGYTF
TRBJ2-7	TRBV6-5	once	CASSYAHNSYEQYF
TRBJ2-5	TRBV7-9	few	CASSLPATYLETQYF
TRBJ2-3	TRBV20-1	NA	CSASPLAGLTGFTDTQYF
TRBJ2-5	TRBV4-2	many	CASSPRLKETQYF
TRBJ2-4	TRBV20-1	few	CSARLAALPIQYF
TRBJ1-2	TRBV12-3/TRBV12-4	once	CASSSHYGYTF
TRBJ2-7	TRBV7-9	NA	CASSLVALGEQYF
TRBJ2-1	TRBV3-1	NA	CASSQVVGPSYNEQFF
TRBJ1-1	TRBV20-1	few	CSARYGTGAEAFF
TRBJ2-1	TRBV5-6	NA	CASSFRTSGISSYNEQFF
TRBJ2-3	TRBV15	few	CATSSPRTRTQYF
TRBJ2-1	TRBV20-1	few	CSARALGTSGFPGAYNEQFF
TRBJ1-2	TRBV18	NA	CASSPPDRSAASHYGYTF
TRBJ1-2	TRBV29-1	few	CSVGGHSYGYTF
TRBJ1-5	TRBV7-8	NA	CASRSGGSNQPQHF
TRBJ1-1	TRBV7-2	NA	CASIPQVDTEAFF
TRBJ1-1	TRBV12-3/TRBV12-4	few	CASSHTPTVSTEAFF
TRBJ2-2	TRBV5-6	NA	CASSMGLAGDTGELFF
TRBJ2-3	TRBV7-2	NA	CASSPGQTNTQYF
TRBJ2-3	TRBV20-1	few	CSARRGSTDTQYF
TRBJ2-6	TRBV5-1	NA	CASSAGMFTGANVLTF
TRBJ2-7	TRBV2	NA	CASEKRGPGGREQYF
TRBJ2-4	TRBV20-1	NA	CSAIRLAGGEWAKNIQYF
TRBJ2-5	TRBV30	NA	CAWEREGHNEQYF
TRBJ2-1	TRBV9	few	CASSTASAAGTNEQFF
TRBJ1-4	TRBV6-4	NA	CASSDSVGINEKLFF
TRBJ1-1	TRBV9	NA	CASSVGAGVTEAFF
TRBJ2-5	TRBV6-5	NA	CASTPLGSSGKETQYF
TRBJ2-1	TRBV28	few	CASSPGTGDYNEQFF
NA	TRBV2	NA	CASSEAGGSTYEQYF
TRBJ1-1	TRBV3-1	NA	CASSQPLTGVITEAFF
TRBJ2-1	TRBV2	NA	CASSPGTGSRTSGGSSYNEQFF
TRBJ2-2	TRBV20-1	NA	CSARDRAVSNTGELFF
TRBJ2-1	TRBV24-1	few	CATSLSGSWNEQFF